Listed here is a single TCR beta chain. What this receptor recognizes is not known. No much larger clone exists at a distance of one base, and base qualities are not known. The entry originates in a study of blood T cells in healthy people across ages (dated by TCRdb to 2014 to 2015). At the level of the whole study: Template switching captured roughly one uniquely barcoded TCR beta cDNA molecule per two T cells in model experiments. The study measured age-related changes in TCR beta repertoire diversity using deep sequencing normalized with unique cDNA molecular identifiers. The donors were divided into four age groups: young (average about 15 years), middle-aged (around 37), aged (around 59) and long-lived (about 84). The study analyzed two additional independent replicas of 1 million unique cDNA reads from the same blood draw for two donors, one aged 18 to 30 and one aged 80 or older.

Library generation was performed with 5' RACE. The run used an Illumina HiSeq 2500. A second PCR of about 6 to 11 cycles was performed with a sample-barcoded 5' primer and a J-beta primer mix. A unique molecular identifier was introduced onto each TCR beta cDNA molecule by a template-switch 5' adaptor carrying 12 random nucleotides. Each sample yielded at least 3 million CDR3-containing paired-end reads. All of the RNA was converted into first-strand cDNA using the Mint cDNA synthesis kit, with a TRBC-specific oligonucleotide serving as the primer. All cDNA was treated with uracil-DNA glycosylase and then went through a first 18-cycle PCR with the universal primers M1SS and BC2_uni_R. In the original analysis: Normalization of each sample was performed by random selection of 1 million high-quality reads, each carrying a distinct molecular identifier. Reads sharing molecular identifiers were discarded rather than binned into consensus sequences. MiTCR, run with a Q25 quality threshold and the strictest error-elimination algorithm, handled CDR3 identification, clonotype clustering and error correction. A nonparametric unseen species model using Euler transformation provided a lower-bound estimate of total TCR beta diversity. TCRdb's own reprocessing of the public reads used fastp at Q25 and MiXCR and kept productive beta chains. Each CDR3 protein gets just one entry, which takes the most common genes and DNA from the rows behind it. The V and J calls and clone size are TCRdb's, not the authors'. In this sample the table shows some 1,000,000 distinct CDR3 sequences, roughly a quarter of which occur a single time. Of the sample, approximately 0.75% falls within the top ten clones.

The paper as a whole reports these results and caveats: Observed TCR beta diversity per million T cells fell roughly linearly with age, and a significant reduction was already apparent by age around 40. Because the CMV infection status of the donors was unknown, age-related changes in expanded clonotypes may potentially have been confounded. The percentage of naive T cells measured by flow cytometry correlated strongly with observed TCR beta diversity. Because profiling used bulk unsorted PBMCs, naive and antigen-experienced compartments could not be compared conclusively. Compared with the aged group, the long-lived group had more naive CD4+ T cells, fewer expanded clones and increased TCR diversity, a pattern suggesting age selection. Estimates of total diversity from one million sequenced T cells were regarded as lower bounds and underestimates.

The CDR3 holds 16 amino acids from the cysteine to the phenylalanine. Of all the DNA, just the CDR3 is kept, 48 bases in frame from base 1. From the germline V gene, CDR1 is MGHRA and CDR2 is YSYEKL. Relative to germline, V is missing 4 bases and J is missing 3 bases, with 8 bases of the junction outside any gene match. The donors were roughly 39 Caucasian individuals from Russia, aged 6 to 90 years, who were systemically healthy. Around 10 milliliters of peripheral blood were collected from each donor into EDTA-treated Vacutainer tubes. Ficoll-Paque density-gradient centrifugation was used to isolate PBMCs, with at least 6.5 million per sample. Trizol reagent was used to extract total RNA from the PBMCs, yielding at least 5.5 micrograms per sample. For every donor, flow cytometry on a PBMC aliquot measured the percentage of naive CD45RAhigh/CD27high T cells. The same specimen was also included in a second study, on T cells of mothers and their children. From that second study: Nine systemically healthy Caucasian individuals, comprising three mothers and their six children, were included as donors. cDNA synthesis consumed the entire amount of extracted RNA, loaded at 1.5 ug RNA in each 15 ul reaction. In the second PCR, the M1S primer added sample barcodes and 2-4 random nucleotides. Over 9.5 million TCR beta CDR3 reads were obtained for each mother, and millions of reads were obtained for each child. In both related and unrelated pairs, thymic selection shapes the output of TCR recombination in a similar way, with inherited differences having only a minor effect. Normalized repertoire overlap in related mother-child pairs was always slightly higher than in unrelated mother-child pairs, but the difference was never significant. No persistent microchimeric T cell clones were found, with a detection sensitivity of 85 to 100 clones per million clonotypes. To look for features that set related mother-child pairs apart from unrelated individuals, the researchers ran deep NGS to compare the TCR beta repertoires of mothers and children. Mothers averaged roughly 40 +/- 4 years of age and children averaged 11 +/- 4 years. After adapter ligation with NEBNext reagents, the libraries were sequenced on Illumina HiSeq 2000 with 100+100 nt paired-end reads. To prevent cross-contamination, the mother and child libraries were prepared one month apart and sequenced in separate runs. Between roughly 500,000 and 2,300,000 distinct TCR beta clonotypes were identified per donor. Naive TCR beta clonotypes were estimated from low-frequency clonotypes matched to each donor's FACS-determined naive share, without sorting.

The origin of this receptor is a girl aged 2-10 years in good health. This receptor chain uses TRBV4-1 and TRBJ2-5; TRBD2 lines up with 10 middle nucleotides. The sequencing sample was made of blood. The CDR3 protein is CASSLTSGTVEETQYF. At the DNA level, the sequence is TGCGCCAGCAGCCTAACTAGCGGGACGGTTGAAGAGACCCAGTACTTC.